This TCR beta chain was obtained from a study of blood T cell repertoires in COVID-19. In the source study's methods: Counts of nucleated cells, estimated from reference gene primer amplification, were obtained. Some clones are missing from TCRdb's copy, which holds only in-frame ones; the method was immunoSEQ multiplex PCR. V, J and clone size are those of that table, while D and trimming were read from the DNA. This table has about 22,000 clones, 70% to 90% appearing once. The CDR3 sequence is 14 residues long. Germline CDR1 is KGHSH and CDR2 is LQKENI. With 3 bases clipped from V and 1 base from J, the junction kept 1 base outside the gene matches.

This clonotype was sampled from a human donor with active COVID-19. The donor label of this sample is uncertain. The chain couples TRBV18 to TRBJ2-7; TRBD1 agrees at 9 bases. The sequenced sample consisted of peripheral blood. As DNA, the CDR3 is TGTGCCAGCTCACCGGGACAGGGATCCTACGAGCAGTACTTC. This codes for CASSPGQGSYEQYF.